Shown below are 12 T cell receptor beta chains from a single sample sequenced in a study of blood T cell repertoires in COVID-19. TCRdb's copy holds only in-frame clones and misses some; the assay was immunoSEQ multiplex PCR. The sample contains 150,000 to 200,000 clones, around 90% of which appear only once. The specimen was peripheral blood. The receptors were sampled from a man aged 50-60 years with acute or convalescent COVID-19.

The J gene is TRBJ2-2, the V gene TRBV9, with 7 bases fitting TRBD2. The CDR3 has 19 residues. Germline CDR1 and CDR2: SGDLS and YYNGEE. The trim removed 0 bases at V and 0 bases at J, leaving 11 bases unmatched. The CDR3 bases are TGTGCCAGCAGCGTAGCCGGAGGGCTAGCGGCGGCGAACACCGGGGAGCTGTTTTTT. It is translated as CASSVAGGLAAANTGELFF.

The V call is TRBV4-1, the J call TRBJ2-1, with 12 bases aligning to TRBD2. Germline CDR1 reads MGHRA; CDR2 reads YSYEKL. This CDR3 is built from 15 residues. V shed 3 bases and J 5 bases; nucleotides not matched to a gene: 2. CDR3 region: CASSQRTSGNNEQFF. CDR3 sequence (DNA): TGCGCCAGCAGCCAGAGGACTAGCGGGAACAATGAGCAGTTCTTC.

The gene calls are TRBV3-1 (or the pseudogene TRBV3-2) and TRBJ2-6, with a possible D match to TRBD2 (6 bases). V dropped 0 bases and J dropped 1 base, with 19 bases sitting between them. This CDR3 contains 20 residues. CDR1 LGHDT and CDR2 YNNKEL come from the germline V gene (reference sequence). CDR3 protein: CASSQEAPGGAGSGANVLTF. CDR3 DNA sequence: TGTGCCAGCAGCCAAGAAGCCCCCGGTGGAGCGGGTTCTGGGGCCAACGTCCTGACTTTC.

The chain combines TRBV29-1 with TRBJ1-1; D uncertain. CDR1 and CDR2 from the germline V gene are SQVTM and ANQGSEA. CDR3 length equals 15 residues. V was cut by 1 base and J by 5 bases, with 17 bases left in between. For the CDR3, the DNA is TGCAGCGTTGAAGTCCGCCGGAGGGTGGGAACTGAAGCTTTCTTT. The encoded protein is CSVEVRRRVGTEAFF.

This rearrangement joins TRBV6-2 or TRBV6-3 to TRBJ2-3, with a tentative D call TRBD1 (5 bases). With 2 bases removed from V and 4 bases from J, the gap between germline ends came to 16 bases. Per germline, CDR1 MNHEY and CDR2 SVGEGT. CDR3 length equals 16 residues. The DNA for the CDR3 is TGTGCCAGCAGTTACCCGGTATGGGGCCCCTCAGATACGCAGTATTTT. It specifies CASSYPVWGPSDTQYF.

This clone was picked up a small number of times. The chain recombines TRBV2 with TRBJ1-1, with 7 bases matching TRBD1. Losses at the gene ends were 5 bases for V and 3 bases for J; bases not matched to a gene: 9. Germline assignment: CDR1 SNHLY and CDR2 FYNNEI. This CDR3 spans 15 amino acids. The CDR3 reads CASSPFGQVYTEAFF. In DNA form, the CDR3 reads TGTGCCAGCAGTCCCTTTGGACAGGTCTACACTGAAGCTTTCTTT.

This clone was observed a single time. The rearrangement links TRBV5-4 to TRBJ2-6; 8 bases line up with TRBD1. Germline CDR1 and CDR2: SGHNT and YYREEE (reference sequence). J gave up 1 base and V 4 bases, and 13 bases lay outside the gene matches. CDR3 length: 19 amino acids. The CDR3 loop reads CASSPGGGNRGSGANVLTF. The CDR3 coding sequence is TGTGCCAGCAGCCCTGGAGGGGGAAACAGGGGGTCTGGGGCCAACGTCCTGACTTTC.

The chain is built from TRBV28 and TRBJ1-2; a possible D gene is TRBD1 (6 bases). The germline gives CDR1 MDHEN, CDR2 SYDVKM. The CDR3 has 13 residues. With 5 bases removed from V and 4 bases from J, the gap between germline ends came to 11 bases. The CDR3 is CASSLYRAYGYTF. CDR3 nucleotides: TGTGCCAGCAGTCTATACAGGGCCTATGGCTACACCTTC.

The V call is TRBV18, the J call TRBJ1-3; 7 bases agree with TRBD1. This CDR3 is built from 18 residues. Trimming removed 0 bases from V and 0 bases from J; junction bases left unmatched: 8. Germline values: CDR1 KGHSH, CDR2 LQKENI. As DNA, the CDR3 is TGTGCCAGCTCACCACCGGGACAGCTATCTTACTCTGGAAACACCATATATTTT. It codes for CASSPPGQLSYSGNTIYF.

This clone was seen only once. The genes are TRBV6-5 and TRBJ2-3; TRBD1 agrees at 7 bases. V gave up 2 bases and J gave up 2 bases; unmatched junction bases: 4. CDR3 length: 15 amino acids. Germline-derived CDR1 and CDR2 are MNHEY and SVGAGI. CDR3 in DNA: TGTGCCAGCAGTTACCGGACAGGCCACACAGATACGCAGTATTTT. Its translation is CASSYRTGHTDTQYF.

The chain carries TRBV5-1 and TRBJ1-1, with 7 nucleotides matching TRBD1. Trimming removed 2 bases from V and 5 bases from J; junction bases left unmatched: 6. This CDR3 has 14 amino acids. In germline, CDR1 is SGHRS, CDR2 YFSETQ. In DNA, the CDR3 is TGCGCCAGCAGCTTTAGACAGGGAGATACTGAAGCTTTCTTT. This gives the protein CASSFRQGDTEAFF.

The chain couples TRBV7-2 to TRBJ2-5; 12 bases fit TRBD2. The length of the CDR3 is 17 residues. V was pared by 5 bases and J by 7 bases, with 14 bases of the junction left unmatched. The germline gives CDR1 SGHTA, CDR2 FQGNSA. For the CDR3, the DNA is TGTGCCAGCAGCCCGGGGGGTACTAGCGGGGGGCGGGCGACCCAGTACTTC. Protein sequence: CASSPGGTSGGRATQYF. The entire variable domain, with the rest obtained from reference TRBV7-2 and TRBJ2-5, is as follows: GAGVSQSPSNKVTEKGKDVELRCDPISGHTALYWYRQSLGQGLEFLIYFQGNSAPDKSGLPSDRFSAERTGGSVSTLTIQRTQQEDSAVYLCASSPGGTSGGRATQYFGPGTRLLVL.